The 23 T cell receptor beta chains presented below share a single source sample, sequenced in a study of Ad26.COV2.S vaccination and SARS-CoV-2 variants. Here immunoSEQ multiplex PCR was the method, and the copy in TCRdb shows in-frame clones only, minus some. Here the sample spans around 420,000 clones, approximately 88% being singletons. Treatment described: about 20 received Ad26.COV2.S at low or high dose, single or two shots; several received placebo; per-sample allocation not given. Each sample was drawn 63 days after the first injection (of vaccine or placebo). Specimen: peripheral blood, collected in a trial of Ad26.COV2.S vaccine versus placebo. Receptors originate from a person aged 18 to 59 who received the Ad26.COV2.S COVID-19 vaccine or a placebo.

The chain is built from TRBV9 and TRBJ2-3, with TRBD1 as a possible D gene (5 bases). Trimming stripped 3 bases from V and 0 bases from J, with 11 bases between. This CDR3 is 15 amino acids long. Germline CDR1 is SGDLS and CDR2 is YYNGEE. The DNA of the CDR3 is TGTGCCAGCAGCGCGACAGTGTCTAGCACAGATACGCAGTATTTT. It codes for CASSATVSSTDTQYF. Filled out from reference TRBV9 and TRBJ2-3, the complete variable domain reads DSGVTQTPKHLITATGQRVTLRCSPRSGDLSVYWYQQSLDQGLQFLIQYYNGEERAKGNILERFSAQQFPDLHSELNLSSLELGDSALYFCASSATVSSTDTQYFGPGTRLTVL.

The chain combines TRBV5-8 with TRBJ2-1, with D perhaps TRBD2 (7 bases). CDR1 and CDR2 from the germline V gene are SGHTS and YDEGEE. V lost 2 bases, J lost 3 bases, and 12 bases lay in between. The CDR3 extends over 15 amino acids. The CDR3 DNA reads TGTGCCAGCAGCTTTAGGGGGGGGAACTACAATGAGCAGTTCTTC. This encodes CASSFRGGNYNEQFF.

The gene calls are TRBV19 and TRBJ2-4; 9 bases match TRBD1. The CDR3 extends over 11 amino acids. V lost 8 bases to trimming and J lost 14 bases; unmatched junction nucleotides: 7. Germline lookup yields CDR1 LNHDA and CDR2 SQIVND (reference sequence). The DNA of the CDR3 is TGTGCCAGTGGGACAGGGCCTTTCGAGTACTTC. It codes for CASGTGPFEYF.

V is TRBV6-5 and J is TRBJ2-1; TRBD1 matches 9 bases. In germline, CDR1 is MNHEY, CDR2 SVGAGI. V dropped 6 bases and J dropped 12; count of bases not matched to a gene: 15. This CDR3 is 15 amino acids long. In nucleotides, the CDR3 is TGTGCCAGCAGGGGAAGGACAGGGGAGAGCTCGCGGCAGTTCTTC. Translation gives CASRGRTGESSRQFF.

The chain uses TRBV7-2 and TRBJ2-3; D ambiguous. Germline values: CDR1 SGHTA, CDR2 FQGNSA. The CDR3 sequence is 13 residues long. V dropped 4 bases and J dropped 7 bases, with 12 bases sitting between them. Here the CDR3 reads CASSSRIGHTQYF. The DNA of the CDR3 is TGTGCCAGCAGCTCCCGTATAGGTCATACGCAGTATTTT.

Only one count was recorded for this clone. This CDR3 is also generated by other DNA sequences in the sample. CDR3 coding DNA: TGTGCCAGCAGCTTACCGGGACAGGGAGCCTACAATGAGCAGTTCTTC. Protein product: CASSLPGQGAYNEQFF. This chain connects TRBV5-6 to TRBJ2-1, with 9 nucleotides matching TRBD1. Germline assignment: CDR1 SGHDT and CDR2 YYEEEE. CDR3 length equals 16 residues. V lost 2 bases and J lost 2; bases outside the gene matches: 5.

The genes are TRBV2 and TRBJ1-1, with D perhaps TRBD1 (6 bases). This CDR3 has 13 residues. Germline loops: CDR1 SNHLY, CDR2 FYNNEI. Deletions cut 6 bases from V and 5 bases from J, with 13 bases between. Here the CDR3 reads CASSRGPGTEAFF. CDR3 sequence (DNA): TGTGCCAGCAGCAGGGGCCCTGGGACTGAAGCTTTCTTT.

The chain links TRBV4-3 to TRBJ2-7; D perhaps matches TRBD2 (6 bases). The ends were cut back, 4 bases at V and 2 bases at J, with 15 bases in the middle. The CDR3 has 15 residues. The germline CDR1 and CDR2 sequences are LGHNA and YSLEER. The CDR3 reads CASSPRGLPTYEQYF. The CDR3 bases are TGCGCCAGCAGCCCCCGGGGACTTCCCACCTACGAGCAGTACTTC.

This clone is a singleton in its sample. This chain connects TRBV9 to TRBJ2-7; 8 bases are a match to TRBD1. The length of the CDR3 is 14 residues. The junction had 5 bases not matched to a gene; V was cut back by 0 bases and J by 6 bases. CDR1 SGDLS and CDR2 YYNGEE come from the germline V gene. CDR3 in amino acids: CASSVGGQGLEQYF. CDR3 DNA sequence: TGTGCCAGCAGCGTAGGCGGACAGGGCCTCGAGCAGTACTTC.

This chain connects TRBV27 to TRBJ1-1; perhaps TRBD1 as D (6 bases). CDR1 is MNHEY and CDR2 is SMNVEV in the germline V gene (reference sequence). V dropped 7 bases and J dropped 5 bases, with 11 bases sitting between them. This CDR3 spans 12 amino acids. CDR3 in DNA: TGTGCCAGCATCGGGGGCGGAACTGAAGCTTTCTTT. Translating gives CASIGGGTEAFF.

The genes are TRBV18 and TRBJ2-1; 7 bases are a match to TRBD1. The trim removed 6 bases at V and 2 bases at J, leaving 4 bases unmatched. This CDR3 is 14 amino acids long. Germline V gene data show CDR1 as KGHSH and CDR2 as LQKENI. In nucleotides, the CDR3 is TGTGCCAGCTCTGGGACAGTAACCTACAATGAGCAGTTCTTC. This encodes CASSGTVTYNEQFF.

The rearrangement uses TRBV11-2 and TRBJ2-3; 9 nucleotides agree with TRBD2. Per the germline V gene, CDR1 is SGHAT and CDR2 is FQNNGV. With V trimmed by 5 bases and J by 2 bases, 14 bases remained unmatched. The CDR3 sequence is 18 residues long. CDR3: CASSQLRAGGSLTDTQYF. For the CDR3, the DNA is TGTGCCAGCAGCCAACTCCGAGCGGGGGGCTCCCTCACAGATACGCAGTATTTT.

V gene TRBV7-9 combines with J gene TRBJ1-6, with 9 nucleotides matching TRBD1. V lost 5 bases, J lost 8 bases, and 4 bases stayed unmatched. Germline CDR1 SEHNR, CDR2 FQNEAQ (reference sequence). The CDR3 covers 14 residues. CDR3 sequence (DNA): TGTGCCAGCAGCCGGACAGGGGAGGATTCACCCCTCCACTTT. Its protein is CASSRTGEDSPLHF.

The rearrangement uses TRBV21-1 and TRBJ2-1; the DNA was not used to check the table's D call, TRBD1. TRBV21-1 is a pseudogene locus. The CDR3 sequence is 15 residues long. The DNA of the CDR3 is TGTGCCAGCAGCATATACAGGGAGTCCTACAATGAGCAGTTCTTC. Protein: CASSIYRESYNEQFF.

This chain connects TRBV6-5 to TRBJ1-3; D unresolved. Per germline, CDR1 MNHEY and CDR2 SVGAGI. The CDR3 length is 13 residues. Between the trimmed V and J ends, which lost 5 bases and 2 bases, there was a span of 7 bases. The CDR3 sequence: CASSPGTGNTIYF. CDR3 coding DNA: TGTGCCAGCAGTCCGGGGACTGGAAACACCATATATTTT.

The chain has TRBV6-5 and TRBJ2-5; D is ambiguous. The CDR3 runs 11 residues. CDR1 and CDR2 from the germline V gene are MNHEY and SVGAGI. Trimming stripped 2 bases from V and 6 bases from J, with 4 bases between. Written as DNA, the CDR3 is TGTGCCAGCAGTTACGGTCAGACCCAGTACTTC. Translating it yields CASSYGQTQYF.

V is TRBV10-2 and J is TRBJ2-2, with D perhaps TRBD1 or TRBD2 (5 bases each). Trimming removed 6 bases at V and 6 bases at J, with 8 bases between. CDR1 is WSHSY and CDR2 is SAAADI in the germline V gene. CDR3 length: 12 residues. The CDR3 nucleotides are TGCGCCAGCAGGAGGGGACCCGGGGAGCTGTTTTTT. Amino acid sequence: CASRRGPGELFF.

This chain uses TRBV5-3 with TRBJ2-1, with D possibly being TRBD2 (6 bases). TRBV5-3 is an open reading frame whose function is uncertain. V lost 4 bases and J 0 bases, leaving 20 bases between the germline ends. This CDR3 has 18 residues. CDR3 sequence reads: CARSVDYRGMSSYNEQFF. The CDR3 DNA sequence: TGTGCCAGAAGCGTGGACTATCGGGGGATGAGCTCCTACAATGAGCAGTTCTTC.

The chain joins TRBV7-2 to TRBJ2-7, with D possibly being TRBD1 (6 bases). Trimming removed 5 bases from V and 8 bases from J, with 16 bases in between. The CDR3 runs to 13 residues. Germline values: CDR1 SGHTA, CDR2 FQGNSA. The CDR3 region is CASSPLPDSKQYF. As DNA, the CDR3 is TGTGCCAGCAGCCCCCTACCGGACAGTAAGCAGTACTTC.

The CDR3 nucleotides read TGTGCCAGCAGTCACCGGACACCTAGCACAGATACGCAGTATTTT. Protein product: CASSHRTPSTDTQYF. The chain links TRBV7-2 to TRBJ2-3; D is possibly TRBD1 (5 bases). The CDR3 extends over 15 amino acids. V lost 6 bases and J lost 0, with 13 bases in between. Per the germline V gene, CDR1 is SGHTA and CDR2 is FQGNSA.

This clone was observed a handful of times. V is TRBV27 and J is TRBJ1-1; D is unresolved. V was pared by 2 bases and J by 4 bases, with 5 bases between. The CDR3 totals 12 residues. Germline V CDR1 and CDR2: MNHEY, SMNVEV (reference sequence). The CDR3: CASSLRGTEAFF. CDR3 DNA: TGTGCCAGCAGTTTACGGGGCACTGAAGCTTTCTTT.

This clone was found once. This rearrangement joins TRBV4-3 to TRBJ2-1; 8 bases agree with TRBD1. Trimming removed 1 base from V and 0 bases from J; junction bases left unmatched: 8. Germline V gene lookup returns CDR1 LGHNA and CDR2 YSLEER. The CDR3 runs to 18 residues. The CDR3 nucleotides read TGCGCCAGCAGCCAAGTTTTGACAGGGGCGAACTCCTACAATGAGCAGTTCTTC. This codes for CASSQVLTGANSYNEQFF.

The chain joins TRBV7-3 to TRBJ2-2, with D unresolved. The CDR3 is 15 residues long. V was pared by 3 bases and J by 3 bases, with 11 bases between. The germline gives CDR1 SGHTA, CDR2 FQGTGA. CDR3 in amino acids: CASSFRPGDTGELFF. The CDR3 DNA reads TGTGCCAGCAGCTTTAGGCCGGGTGACACCGGGGAGCTGTTTTTT.